The present TCR beta chain was sequenced within a study of T cells in Graves' hyperthyroidism and ophthalmopathy. Amplification of TCR beta CDR3 regions used RNA as the template. HTBI primers drove first-round RT-PCR of the TCR CDR3. TCRdb analysed the multiplex PCR reads with MiXCR anew, one entry per CDR3 protein. The repertoire holds approximately 300,000 distinct CDR3 sequences, with over 15% as singletons. This clonotype has only a few counts. Sequencing was done on a sample of blood. The clonotype was recovered from a woman in her sixties with Graves' ophthalmopathy.

CDR3 residues: CASSYSARLQGVDTQYF. CDR3 coding DNA: TGTGCCAGCAGTTACTCGGCTAGATTACAAGGAGTGGATACGCAGTATTTT. The rearrangement uses TRBV6-2 or TRBV6-3 and TRBJ2-3, with no clear D. This CDR3 is 17 amino acids long. Germline CDR1 reads MNHEY; CDR2 reads SVGEGT. Between the trimmed V and J ends, which lost 0 bases and 6 bases, there was a span of 19 bases.